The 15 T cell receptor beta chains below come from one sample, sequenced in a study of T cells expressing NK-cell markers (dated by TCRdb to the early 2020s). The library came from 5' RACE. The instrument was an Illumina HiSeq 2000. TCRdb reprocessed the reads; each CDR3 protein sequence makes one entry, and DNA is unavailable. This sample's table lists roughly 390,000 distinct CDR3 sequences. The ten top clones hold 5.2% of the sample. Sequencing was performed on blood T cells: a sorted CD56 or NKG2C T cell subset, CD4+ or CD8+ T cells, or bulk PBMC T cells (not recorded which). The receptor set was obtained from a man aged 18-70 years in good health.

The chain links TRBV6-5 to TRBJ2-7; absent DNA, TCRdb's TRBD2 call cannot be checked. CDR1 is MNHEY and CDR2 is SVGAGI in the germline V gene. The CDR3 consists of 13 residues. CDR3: CASSYSMGPGQYF.

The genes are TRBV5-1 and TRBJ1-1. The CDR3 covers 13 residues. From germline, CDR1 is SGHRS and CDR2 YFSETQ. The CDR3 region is CASTISRNTEAFF.

The CDR3 loop reads CASSFRAESYEQYF. V and J are TRBV6-5 and TRBJ2-7; TCRdb's D gene call, TRBD1, goes unchecked for lack of DNA. The CDR3 totals 14 residues. Germline V gene sequence: CDR1 MNHEY, CDR2 SVGAGI.

The CDR3 sequence: CASSSTGGLKRYF. The chain carries TRBV12-3 or TRBV12-4 and TRBJ2-5; checking the TCRdb D call of TRBD1 is not possible without DNA. The CDR3 length is 13 residues.

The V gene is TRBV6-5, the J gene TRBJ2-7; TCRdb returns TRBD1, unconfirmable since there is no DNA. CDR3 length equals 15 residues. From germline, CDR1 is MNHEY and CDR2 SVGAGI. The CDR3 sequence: CASSSRQGGSYEQYF.

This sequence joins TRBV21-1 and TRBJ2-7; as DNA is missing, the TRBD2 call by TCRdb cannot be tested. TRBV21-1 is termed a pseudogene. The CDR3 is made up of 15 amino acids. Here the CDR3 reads CASSKAEGRWYEQYF.

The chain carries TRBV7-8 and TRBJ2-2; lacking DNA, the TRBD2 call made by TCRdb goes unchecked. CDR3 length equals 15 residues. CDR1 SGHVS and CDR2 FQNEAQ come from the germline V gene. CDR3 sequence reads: CASSRLAGGVGELFF.

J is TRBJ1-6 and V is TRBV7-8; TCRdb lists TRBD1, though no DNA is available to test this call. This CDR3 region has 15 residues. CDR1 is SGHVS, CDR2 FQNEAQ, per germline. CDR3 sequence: CASSLSGSYNSPLHF.

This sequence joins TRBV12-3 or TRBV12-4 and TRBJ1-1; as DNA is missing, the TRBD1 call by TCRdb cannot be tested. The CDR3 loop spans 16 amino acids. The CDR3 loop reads CASSTRDRGVNTEAFF.

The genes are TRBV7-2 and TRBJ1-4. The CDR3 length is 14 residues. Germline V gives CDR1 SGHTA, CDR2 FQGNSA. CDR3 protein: CASSQKRGQEKLFF.

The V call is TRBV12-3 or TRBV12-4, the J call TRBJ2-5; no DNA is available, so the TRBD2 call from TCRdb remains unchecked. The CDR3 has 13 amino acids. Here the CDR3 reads CASSFVARGTQYF.

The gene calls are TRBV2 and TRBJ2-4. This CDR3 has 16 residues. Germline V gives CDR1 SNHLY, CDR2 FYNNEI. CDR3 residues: CASSEKSYLAKNIQYF. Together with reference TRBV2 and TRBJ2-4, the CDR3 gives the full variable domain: EPEVTQTPSHQVTQMGQEVILRCVPISNHLYFYWYRQILGQKVEFLVSFYNNEISEKSEIFDDQFSVERPDGSNFTLKIRSTKLEDSAMYFCASSEKSYLAKNIQYFGAGTRLSVL.

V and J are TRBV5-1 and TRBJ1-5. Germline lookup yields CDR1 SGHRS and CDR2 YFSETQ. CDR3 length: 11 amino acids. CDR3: CASEIEKPQHF.

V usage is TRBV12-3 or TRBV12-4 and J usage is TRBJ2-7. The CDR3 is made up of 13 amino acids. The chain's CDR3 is CASSQVGSYEQYF.

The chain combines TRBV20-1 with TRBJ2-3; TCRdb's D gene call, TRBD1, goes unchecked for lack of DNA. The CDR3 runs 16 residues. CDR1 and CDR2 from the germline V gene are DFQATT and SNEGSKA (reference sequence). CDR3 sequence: CSAGPMGGGGTDTQYF.